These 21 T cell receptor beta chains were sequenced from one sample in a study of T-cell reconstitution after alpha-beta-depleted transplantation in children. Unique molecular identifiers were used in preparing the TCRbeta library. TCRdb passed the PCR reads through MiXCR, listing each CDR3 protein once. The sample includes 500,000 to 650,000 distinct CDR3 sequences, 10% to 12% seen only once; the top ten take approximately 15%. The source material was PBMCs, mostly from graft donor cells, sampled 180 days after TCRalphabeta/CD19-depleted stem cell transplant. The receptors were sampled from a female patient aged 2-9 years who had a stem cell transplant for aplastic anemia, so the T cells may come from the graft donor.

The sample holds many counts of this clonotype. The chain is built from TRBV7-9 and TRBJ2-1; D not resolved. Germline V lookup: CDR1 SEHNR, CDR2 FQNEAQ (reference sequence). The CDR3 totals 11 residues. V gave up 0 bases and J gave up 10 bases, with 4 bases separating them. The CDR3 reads CASSLAWEQFF. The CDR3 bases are TGTGCCAGCAGCTTAGCCTGGGAGCAGTTCTTC.

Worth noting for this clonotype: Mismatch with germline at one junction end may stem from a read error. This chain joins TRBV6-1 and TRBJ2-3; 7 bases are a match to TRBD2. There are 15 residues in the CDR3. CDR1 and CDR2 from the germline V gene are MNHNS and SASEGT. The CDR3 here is CASREAGKVADTQYF. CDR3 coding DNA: TGTGCCAGCAGGGAAGCGGGGAAGGTAGCAGATACGCAGTATTTT.

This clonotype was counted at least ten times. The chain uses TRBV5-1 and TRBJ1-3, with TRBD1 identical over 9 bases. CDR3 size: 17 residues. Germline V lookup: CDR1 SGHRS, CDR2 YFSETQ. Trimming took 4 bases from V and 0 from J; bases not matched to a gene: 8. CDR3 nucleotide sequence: TGCGCCAGCAGCATAGGGACAGGGTTATTCTCTGGAAACACCATATATTTT. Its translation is CASSIGTGLFSGNTIYF.

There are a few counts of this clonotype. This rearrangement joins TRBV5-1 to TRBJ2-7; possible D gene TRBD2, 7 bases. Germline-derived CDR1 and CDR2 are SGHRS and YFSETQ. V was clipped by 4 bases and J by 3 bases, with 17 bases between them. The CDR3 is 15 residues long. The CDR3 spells CASSPPGGPYYEQYF. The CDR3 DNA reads TGCGCCAGCAGCCCCCCCGGGGGGCCTTACTACGAGCAGTACTTC.

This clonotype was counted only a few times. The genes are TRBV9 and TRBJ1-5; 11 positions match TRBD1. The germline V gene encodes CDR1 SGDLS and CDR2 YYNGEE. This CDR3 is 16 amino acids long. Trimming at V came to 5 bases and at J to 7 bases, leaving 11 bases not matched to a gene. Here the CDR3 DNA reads TGTGCCAGCAGACCAACCCGGACAGGGGGCGGACAGCCCCAGCATTTT. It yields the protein CASRPTRTGGGQPQHF.

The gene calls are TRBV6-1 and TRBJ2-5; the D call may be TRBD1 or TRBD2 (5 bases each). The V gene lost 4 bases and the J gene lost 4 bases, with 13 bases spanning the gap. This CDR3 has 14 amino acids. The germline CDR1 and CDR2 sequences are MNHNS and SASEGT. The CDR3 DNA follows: TGTGCCAGCAGTGTTGGTTACGGGACAGAGACCCAGTACTTC. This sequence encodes CASSVGYGTETQYF.

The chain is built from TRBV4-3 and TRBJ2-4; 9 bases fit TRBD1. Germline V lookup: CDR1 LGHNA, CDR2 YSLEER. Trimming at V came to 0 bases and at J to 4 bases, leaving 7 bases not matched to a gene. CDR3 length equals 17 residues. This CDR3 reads CASSQDIEDRGKNIQYF. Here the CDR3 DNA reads TGCGCCAGCAGCCAAGATATTGAGGACAGGGGTAAAAACATTCAGTACTTC.

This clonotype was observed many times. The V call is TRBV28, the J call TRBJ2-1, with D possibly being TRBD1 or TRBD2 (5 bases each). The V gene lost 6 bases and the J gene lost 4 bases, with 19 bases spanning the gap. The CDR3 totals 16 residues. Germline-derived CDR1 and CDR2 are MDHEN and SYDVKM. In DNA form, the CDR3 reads TGTGCCAGCAGACTAGGCTGGGACCTCTCATACAATGAGCAGTTCTTC. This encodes CASRLGWDLSYNEQFF.

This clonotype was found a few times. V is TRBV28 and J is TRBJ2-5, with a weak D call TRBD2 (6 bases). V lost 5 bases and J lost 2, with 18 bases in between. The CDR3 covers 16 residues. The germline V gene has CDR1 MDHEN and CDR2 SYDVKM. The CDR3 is CASSPFGLTVQETQYF. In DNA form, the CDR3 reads TGTGCCAGCAGTCCGTTCGGACTAACCGTACAAGAGACCCAGTACTTC.

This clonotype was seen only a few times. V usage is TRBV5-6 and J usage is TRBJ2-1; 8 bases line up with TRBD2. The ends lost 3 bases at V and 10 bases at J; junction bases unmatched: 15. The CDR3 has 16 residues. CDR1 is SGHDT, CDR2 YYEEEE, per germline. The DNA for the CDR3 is TGTGCCAGCAGCTGGCCGGGACTAGGAGGTCACAGGGAGCAGTTCTTC. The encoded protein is CASSWPGLGGHREQFF.

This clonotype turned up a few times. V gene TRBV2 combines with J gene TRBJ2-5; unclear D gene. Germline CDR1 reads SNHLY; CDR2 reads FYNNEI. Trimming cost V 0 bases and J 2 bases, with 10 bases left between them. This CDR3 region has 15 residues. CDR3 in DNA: TGTGCCAGCAGTGAAGCCTGGCACTCACAAGAGACCCAGTACTTC. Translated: CASSEAWHSQETQYF.

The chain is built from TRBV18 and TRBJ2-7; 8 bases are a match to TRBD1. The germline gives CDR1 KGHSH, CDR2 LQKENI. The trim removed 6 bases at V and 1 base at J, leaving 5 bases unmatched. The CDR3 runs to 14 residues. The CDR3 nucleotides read TGTGCCAGCTCTGGGACAGGTGGGTCCTACGAGCAGTACGTC. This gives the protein CASSGTGGSYEQYV.

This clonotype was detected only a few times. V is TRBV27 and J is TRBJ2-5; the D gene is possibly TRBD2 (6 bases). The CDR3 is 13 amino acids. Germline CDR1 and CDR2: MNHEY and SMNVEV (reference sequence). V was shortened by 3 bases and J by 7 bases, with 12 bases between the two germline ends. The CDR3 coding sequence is TGTGCCAGCAGTTTTGGCCCGGAGGGGACCCAGTACTTC. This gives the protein CASSFGPEGTQYF.

Written as DNA, the CDR3 is TGTGCCAGCAGCTTGGATCGACAGGGGGGGGTGGGAATCTACGAGCAGTACGTC. It yields the protein CASSLDRQGGVGIYEQYV. The rearrangement joins TRBV5-6 to TRBJ2-7; 9 bases fit TRBD1. The CDR3 has 18 residues. V shed 0 bases and J 3 bases; nucleotides not matched to a gene: 13. Germline V gives CDR1 SGHDT, CDR2 YYEEEE.

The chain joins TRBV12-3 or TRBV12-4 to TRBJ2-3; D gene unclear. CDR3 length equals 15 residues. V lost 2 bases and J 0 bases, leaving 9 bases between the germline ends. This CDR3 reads CASSLRVSSTDTQYF. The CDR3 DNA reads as TGTGCCAGCAGTTTACGGGTCTCTAGCACAGATACGCAGTATTTT.

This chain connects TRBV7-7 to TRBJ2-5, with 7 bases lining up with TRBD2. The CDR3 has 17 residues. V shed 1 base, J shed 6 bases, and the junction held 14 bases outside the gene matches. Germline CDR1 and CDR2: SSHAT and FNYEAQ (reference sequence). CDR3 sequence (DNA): TGTGCCAGCAGCTTAGGGGGCGCCGGGCGGGAGAGGCAGACCCAGTACTTC. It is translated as CASSLGGAGRERQTQYF.

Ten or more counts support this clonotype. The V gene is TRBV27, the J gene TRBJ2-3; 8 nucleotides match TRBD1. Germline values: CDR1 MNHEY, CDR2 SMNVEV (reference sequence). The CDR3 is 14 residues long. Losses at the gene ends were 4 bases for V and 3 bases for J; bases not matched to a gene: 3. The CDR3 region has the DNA TGTGCCAGCAGTTGGACAGGGAAGACAGATACGCAGTATTTT. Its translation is CASSWTGKTDTQYF.

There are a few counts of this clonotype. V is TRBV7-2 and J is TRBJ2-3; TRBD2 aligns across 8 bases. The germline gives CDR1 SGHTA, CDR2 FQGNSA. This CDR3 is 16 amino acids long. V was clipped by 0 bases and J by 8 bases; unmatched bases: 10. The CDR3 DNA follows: TGTGCCAGCAGCTTAGCGGGCGCGGGAGGAGGGAGTACGCAGTATTTT. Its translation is CASSLAGAGGGSTQYF. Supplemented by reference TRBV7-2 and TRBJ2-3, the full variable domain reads GAGVSQSPSNKVTEKGKDVELRCDPISGHTALYWYRQSLGQGLEFLIYFQGNSAPDKSGLPSDRFSAERTGGSVSTLTIQRTQQEDSAVYLCASSLAGAGGGSTQYFGPGTRLTVL.

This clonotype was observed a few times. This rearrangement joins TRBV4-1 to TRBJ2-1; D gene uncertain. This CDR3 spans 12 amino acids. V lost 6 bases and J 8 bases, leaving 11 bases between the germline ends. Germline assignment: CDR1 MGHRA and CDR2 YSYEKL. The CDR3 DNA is TGCGCCAGCAGTTCTAGAGGCGATGAGCAGTTCTTC. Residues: CASSSRGDEQFF.

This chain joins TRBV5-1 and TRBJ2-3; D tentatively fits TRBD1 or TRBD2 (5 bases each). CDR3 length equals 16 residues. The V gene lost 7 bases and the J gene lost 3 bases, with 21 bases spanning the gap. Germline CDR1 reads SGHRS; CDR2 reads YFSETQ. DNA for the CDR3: TGCGCCAGCCGATTACCTATACCGGGACCTACAGATACGCAGTATTTT. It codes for CASRLPIPGPTDTQYF.

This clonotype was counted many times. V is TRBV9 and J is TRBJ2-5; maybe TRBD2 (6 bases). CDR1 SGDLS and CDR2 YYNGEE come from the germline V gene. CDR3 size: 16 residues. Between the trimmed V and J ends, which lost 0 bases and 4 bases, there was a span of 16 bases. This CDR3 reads CASSVALVAGRETQYF. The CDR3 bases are TGTGCCAGCAGCGTAGCGTTGGTCGCGGGAAGAGAGACCCAGTACTTC.